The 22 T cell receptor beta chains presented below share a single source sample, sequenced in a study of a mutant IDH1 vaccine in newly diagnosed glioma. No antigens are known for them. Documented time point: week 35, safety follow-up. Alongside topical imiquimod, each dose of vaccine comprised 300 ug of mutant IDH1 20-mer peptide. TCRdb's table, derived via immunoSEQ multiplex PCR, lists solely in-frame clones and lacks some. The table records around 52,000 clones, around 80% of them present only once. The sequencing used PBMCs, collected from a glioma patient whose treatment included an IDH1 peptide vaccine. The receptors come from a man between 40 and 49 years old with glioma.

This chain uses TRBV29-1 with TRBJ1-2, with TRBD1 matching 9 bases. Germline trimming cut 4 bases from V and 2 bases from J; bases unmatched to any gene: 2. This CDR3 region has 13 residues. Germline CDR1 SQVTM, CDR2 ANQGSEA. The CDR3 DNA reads TGCAGCGTTGGAGGGACAGGGAACTATGGCTACACCTTC. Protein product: CSVGGTGNYGYTF.

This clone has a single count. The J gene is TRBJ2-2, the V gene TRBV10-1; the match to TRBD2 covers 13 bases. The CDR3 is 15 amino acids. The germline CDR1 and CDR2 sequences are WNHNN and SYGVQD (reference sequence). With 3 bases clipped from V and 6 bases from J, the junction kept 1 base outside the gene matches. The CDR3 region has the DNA TGCGCCAGCAGTGAACTAGCGGGAGGGCCCGGGGAGCTGTTTTTT. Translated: CASSELAGGPGELFF.

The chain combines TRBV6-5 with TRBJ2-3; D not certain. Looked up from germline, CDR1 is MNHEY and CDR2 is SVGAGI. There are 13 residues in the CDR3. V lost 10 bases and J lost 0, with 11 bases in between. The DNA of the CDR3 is TGTGCCACCTCAAGAAGGAGCACAGATACGCAGTATTTT. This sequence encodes CATSRRSTDTQYF.

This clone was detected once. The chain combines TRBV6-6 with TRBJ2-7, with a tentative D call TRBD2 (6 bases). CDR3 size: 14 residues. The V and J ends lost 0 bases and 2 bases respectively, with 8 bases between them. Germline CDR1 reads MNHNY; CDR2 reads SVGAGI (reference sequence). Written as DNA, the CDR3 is TGTGCCAGCAGTTACTCTAGCGGAGCCTACGAGCAGTACTTC. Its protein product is CASSYSSGAYEQYF.

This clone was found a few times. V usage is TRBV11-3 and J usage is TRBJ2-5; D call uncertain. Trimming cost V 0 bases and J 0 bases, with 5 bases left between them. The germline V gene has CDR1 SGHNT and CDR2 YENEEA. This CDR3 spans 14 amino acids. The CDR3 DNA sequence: TGTGCCAGCAGCTTAGATAAAGACCAAGAGACCCAGTACTTC. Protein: CASSLDKDQETQYF.

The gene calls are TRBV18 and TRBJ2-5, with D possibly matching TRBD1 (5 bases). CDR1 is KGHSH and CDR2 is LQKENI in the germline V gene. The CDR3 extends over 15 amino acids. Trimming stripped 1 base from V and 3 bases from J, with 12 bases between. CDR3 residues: CASSPQQGVEETQYF. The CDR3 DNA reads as TGTGCCAGCTCACCACAGCAGGGTGTAGAAGAGACCCAGTACTTC.

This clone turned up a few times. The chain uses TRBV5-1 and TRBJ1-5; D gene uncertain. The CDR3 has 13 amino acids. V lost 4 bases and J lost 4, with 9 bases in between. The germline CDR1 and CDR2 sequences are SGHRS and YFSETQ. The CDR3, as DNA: TGCGCCAGCAGCGACGAAGTGAATCAGCCCCAGCATTTT. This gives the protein CASSDEVNQPQHF.

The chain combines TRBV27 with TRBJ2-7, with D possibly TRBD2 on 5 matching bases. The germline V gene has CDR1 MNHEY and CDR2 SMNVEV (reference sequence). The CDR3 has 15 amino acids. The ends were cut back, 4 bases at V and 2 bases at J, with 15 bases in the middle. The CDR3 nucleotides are TGTGCCAGCAGTTCCCCTAGAGGGAACACCTACGAGCAGTACTTC. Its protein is CASSSPRGNTYEQYF.

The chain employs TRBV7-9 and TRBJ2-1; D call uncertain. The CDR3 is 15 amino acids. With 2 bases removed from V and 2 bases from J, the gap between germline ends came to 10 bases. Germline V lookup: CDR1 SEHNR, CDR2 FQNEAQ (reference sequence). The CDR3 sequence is CASSLSAVTYNEQFF. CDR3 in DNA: TGTGCCAGCAGCTTATCGGCGGTCACCTACAATGAGCAGTTCTTC.

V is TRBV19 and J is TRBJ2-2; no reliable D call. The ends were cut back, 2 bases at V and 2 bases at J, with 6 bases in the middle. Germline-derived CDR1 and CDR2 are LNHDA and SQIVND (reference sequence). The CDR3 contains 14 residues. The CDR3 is CASSISRNTGELFF. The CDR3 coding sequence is TGTGCCAGTAGTATAAGTAGAAACACCGGGGAGCTGTTTTTT.

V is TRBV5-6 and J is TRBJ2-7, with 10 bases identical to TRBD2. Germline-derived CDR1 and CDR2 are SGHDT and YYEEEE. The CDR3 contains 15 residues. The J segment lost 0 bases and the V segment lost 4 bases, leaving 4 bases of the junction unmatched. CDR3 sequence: CASSNSGRNSYEQYF. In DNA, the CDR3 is TGTGCCAGCAGCAATAGCGGGAGGAACTCCTACGAGCAGTACTTC.

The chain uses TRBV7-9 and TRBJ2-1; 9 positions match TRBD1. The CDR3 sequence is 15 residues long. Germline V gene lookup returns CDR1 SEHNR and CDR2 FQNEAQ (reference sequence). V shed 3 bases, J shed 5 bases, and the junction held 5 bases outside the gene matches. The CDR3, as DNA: TGTGCCAGCAGCTTGGGGACAGGGTCCAACAATGAGCAGTTCTTC. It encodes CASSLGTGSNNEQFF.

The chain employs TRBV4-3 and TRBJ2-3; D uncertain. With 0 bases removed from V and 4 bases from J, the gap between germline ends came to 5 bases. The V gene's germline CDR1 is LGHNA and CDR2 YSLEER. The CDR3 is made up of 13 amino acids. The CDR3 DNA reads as TGCGCCAGCAGCCAAGACAGTCCAGATACGCAGTATTTT. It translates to CASSQDSPDTQYF.

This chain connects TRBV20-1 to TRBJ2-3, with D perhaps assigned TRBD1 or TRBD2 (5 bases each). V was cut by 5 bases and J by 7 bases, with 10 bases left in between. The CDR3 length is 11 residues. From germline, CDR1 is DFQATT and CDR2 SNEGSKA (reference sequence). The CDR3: CSAGDRYTQYF. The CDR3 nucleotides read TGCAGTGCTGGGGACCGTTATACGCAGTATTTT.

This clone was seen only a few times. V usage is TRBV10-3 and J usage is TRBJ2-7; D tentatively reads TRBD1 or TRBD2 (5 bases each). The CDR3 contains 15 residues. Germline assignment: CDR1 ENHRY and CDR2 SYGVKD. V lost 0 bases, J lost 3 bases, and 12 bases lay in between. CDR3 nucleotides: TGTGCCATCAGTGAGTCAAGGGGACGGTACTACGAGCAGTACGTC. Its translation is CAISESRGRYYEQYV.

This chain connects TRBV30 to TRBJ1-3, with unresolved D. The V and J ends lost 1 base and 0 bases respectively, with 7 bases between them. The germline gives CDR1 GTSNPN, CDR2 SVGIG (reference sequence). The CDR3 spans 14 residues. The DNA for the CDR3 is TGTGCCTGGAGTGGTTGGTTCTCTGGAAACACCATATATTTT. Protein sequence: CAWSGWFSGNTIYF.

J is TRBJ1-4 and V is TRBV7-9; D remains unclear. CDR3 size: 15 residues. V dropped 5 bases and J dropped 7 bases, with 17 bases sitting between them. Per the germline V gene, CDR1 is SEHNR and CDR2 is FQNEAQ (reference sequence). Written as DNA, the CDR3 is TGTGCCAGCAGCCCGCGGAGATTAGGGAGTGAAAAACTGTTTTTT. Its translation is CASSPRRLGSEKLFF.

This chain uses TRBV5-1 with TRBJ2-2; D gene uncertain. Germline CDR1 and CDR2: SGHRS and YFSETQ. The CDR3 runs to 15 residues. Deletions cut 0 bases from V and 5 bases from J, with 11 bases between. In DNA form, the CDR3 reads TGCGCCAGCAGCTTGGATGGAAAGCGAACCGGGGAGCTGTTTTTT. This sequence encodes CASSLDGKRTGELFF.

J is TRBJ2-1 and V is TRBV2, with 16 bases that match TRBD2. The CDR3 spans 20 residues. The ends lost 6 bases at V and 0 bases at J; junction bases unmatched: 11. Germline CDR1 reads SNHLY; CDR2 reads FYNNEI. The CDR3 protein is CASSPLGTSGREGSYNEQFF. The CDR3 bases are TGTGCCAGCAGCCCCCTAGGGACTAGCGGGAGGGAAGGCTCCTACAATGAGCAGTTCTTC.

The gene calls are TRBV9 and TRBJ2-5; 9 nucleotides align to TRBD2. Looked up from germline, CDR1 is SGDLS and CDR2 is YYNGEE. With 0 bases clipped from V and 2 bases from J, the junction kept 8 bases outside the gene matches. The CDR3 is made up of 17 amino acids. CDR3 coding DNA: TGTGCCAGCAGCGTAGGAATCGCGGGAGGGCCTCAAGAGACCCAGTACTTC. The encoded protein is CASSVGIAGGPQETQYF.

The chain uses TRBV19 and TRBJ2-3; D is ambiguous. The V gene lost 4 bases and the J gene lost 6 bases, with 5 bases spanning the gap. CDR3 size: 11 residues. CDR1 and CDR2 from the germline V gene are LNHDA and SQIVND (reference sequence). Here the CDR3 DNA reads TGTGCCAGTAGTAACCTGGATACGCAGTATTTT. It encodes CASSNLDTQYF.

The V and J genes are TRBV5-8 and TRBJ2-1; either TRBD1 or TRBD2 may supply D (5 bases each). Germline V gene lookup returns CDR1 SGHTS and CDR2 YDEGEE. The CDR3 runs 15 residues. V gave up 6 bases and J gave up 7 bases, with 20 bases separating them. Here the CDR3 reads CASNTGDGFMNEQFF. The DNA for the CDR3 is TGTGCCAGCAACACCGGGGACGGGTTTATGAATGAGCAGTTCTTC. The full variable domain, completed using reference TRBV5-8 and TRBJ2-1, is EAGVTQSPTHLIKTRGQQATLRCSPISGHTSVYWYQQALGLGLQFLLWYDEGEERNRGNFPPRFSGRQFPNYSSELNVNALELEDSALYLCASNTGDGFMNEQFFGPGTRLTVL.